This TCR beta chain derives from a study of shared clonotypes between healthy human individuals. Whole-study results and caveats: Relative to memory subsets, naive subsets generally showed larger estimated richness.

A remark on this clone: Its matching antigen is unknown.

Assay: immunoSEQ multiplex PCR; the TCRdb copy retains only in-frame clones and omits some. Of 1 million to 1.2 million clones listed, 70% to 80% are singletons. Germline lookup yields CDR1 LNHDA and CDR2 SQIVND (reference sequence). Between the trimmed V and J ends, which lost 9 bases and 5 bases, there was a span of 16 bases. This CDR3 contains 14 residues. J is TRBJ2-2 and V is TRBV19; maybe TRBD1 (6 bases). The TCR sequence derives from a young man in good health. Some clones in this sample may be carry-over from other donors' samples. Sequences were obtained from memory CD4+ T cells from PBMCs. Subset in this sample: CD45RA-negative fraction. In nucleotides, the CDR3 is TGTGCCAGCCAGCCTGAAGGGGGTACCGGGGAGCTGTTTTTT. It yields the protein CASQPEGGTGELFF. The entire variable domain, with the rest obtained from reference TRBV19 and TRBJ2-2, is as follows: DGGITQSPKYLFRKEGQNVTLSCEQNLNHDAMYWYRQDPGQGLRLIYYSQIVNDFQKGDIAEGYSVSREKKESFPLTVTSAQKNPTAFYLCASQPEGGTGELFFGEGSRLTVL.